The 5 T cell receptor beta chains reported below all come from one sample, sequenced in a study of beta chain features in type 1 diabetes. Study-level points and caveats: Shorter TCRB CDR3s, moderately but significantly so, were found in Type 1 diabetes patients in all four CD4+ subsets.

Of the isolated RNA, all was reverse transcribed, and so the sequenced material was expressed TCRB transcripts. Repertoires were generated with immunoSEQ multiplex PCR, while TCRdb's copy carries only in-frame clones and drops some. The sample has roughly 180,000 clones, roughly 7.1% seen once. The antigens for these receptors are not known. The sequencing sample was made of central memory CD4+ T cells from blood. The origin of the receptors is a woman between 35 and 50 years old with type 1 diabetes.

The chain has TRBV27 and TRBJ2-7; 7 nucleotides line up with TRBD1. Per the germline V gene, CDR1 is MNHEY and CDR2 is SMNVEV (reference sequence). The V gene end was trimmed by 6 bases and the J gene end by 3 bases; junction bases not matched to a gene: 8. This CDR3 spans 14 amino acids. The CDR3 DNA follows: TGTGCCAGCAGCCAAGAATACAGGGGCTACGAGCAGTACTTC. Protein: CASSQEYRGYEQYF.

The V call is TRBV29-1, the J call TRBJ1-2; TRBD1 matches 12 bases. Germline loops: CDR1 SQVTM, CDR2 ANQGSEA. The V and J ends lost 5 bases and 4 bases, in that order; junction bases with no gene match: 11. CDR3 length equals 16 residues. CDR3 sequence (DNA): TGCAGCGTTATGAATAGGGGACAGGGGGCATCCTATGGCTACACCTTC. This encodes CSVMNRGQGASYGYTF.

CDR3 sequence: CASSPDLAETYNEQFF. CDR3 nucleotides: TGTGCCAGCAGCCCCGACTTAGCGGAGACCTACAATGAGCAGTTCTTC. The chain uses TRBV5-4 and TRBJ2-1, with D possibly TRBD2 on 6 matching bases. Deletions cut 4 bases from V and 2 bases from J, with 16 bases between. CDR3 size: 16 residues. CDR1 is SGHNT, CDR2 YYREEE, per germline (reference sequence).

A few counts support this clone. The genes are TRBV30 and TRBJ1-1; D gene uncertain. The CDR3 is 11 residues long. The V and J ends lost 1 base and 8 bases respectively, with 8 bases between them. The V gene's germline CDR1 is GTSNPN and CDR2 SVGIG (reference sequence). CDR3 region: CAWSGQREAFF. The CDR3 DNA reads TGTGCCTGGAGTGGACAACGGGAAGCTTTCTTT. The full variable domain, its missing parts supplied by reference TRBV30 and TRBJ1-1, is SQTIHQWPATLVQPVGSPLSLECTVEGTSNPNLYWYRQAAGRGLQLLFYSVGIGQISSEVPQNLSASRPQDRQFILSSKKLLLSDSGFYLCAWSGQREAFFGQGTRLTVV.

V gene TRBV4-1 combines with J gene TRBJ2-7; TRBD1 matches 10 bases. Germline V gene lookup returns CDR1 MGHRA and CDR2 YSYEKL. The CDR3 contains 16 residues. Trimming removed 4 bases from V and 0 bases from J; junction bases left unmatched: 6. CDR3 in amino acids: CASSRRQGADSYEQYF. In DNA, the CDR3 is TGCGCCAGCAGCCGCAGACAGGGGGCCGACTCCTACGAGCAGTACTTC.